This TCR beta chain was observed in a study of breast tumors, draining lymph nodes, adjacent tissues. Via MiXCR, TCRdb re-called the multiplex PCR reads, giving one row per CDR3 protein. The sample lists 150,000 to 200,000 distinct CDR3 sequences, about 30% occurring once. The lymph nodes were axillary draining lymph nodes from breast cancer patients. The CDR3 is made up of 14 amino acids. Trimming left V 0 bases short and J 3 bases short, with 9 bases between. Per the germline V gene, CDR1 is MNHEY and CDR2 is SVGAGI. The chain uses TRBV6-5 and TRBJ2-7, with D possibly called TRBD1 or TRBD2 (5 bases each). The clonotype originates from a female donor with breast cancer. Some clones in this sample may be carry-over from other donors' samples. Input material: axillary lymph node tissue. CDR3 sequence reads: CASSYSGTDYEQYF. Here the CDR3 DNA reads TGTGCCAGCAGTTACTCCGGGACGGACTACGAGCAGTACTTC.